The sequence of this T cell receptor beta chain was determined in a study of graft-versus-host responses after intestinal transplantation. General study findings and limits: Peak circulating GvH clone levels tracked with early post-transplant HvG declines.

Method: immunoSEQ multiplex PCR; TCRdb's copy keeps in-frame clones and lacks some. The sample has about 47,000 clones; 85% to 95% are singletons. As for this clone: Antigen specificity is unknown.

This CDR3 spans 14 amino acids. With 7 bases clipped from V and 4 bases from J, the junction kept 4 bases outside the gene matches. Germline V gives CDR1 SGHTA, CDR2 FQGTGA. The sequence derives from a human donor who was the organ donor for an intestinal transplant. Sequenced material: unstimulated CD8+ T cells sorted from spleen or lymph node cells, taken before transplant. The chain carries TRBV7-3 and TRBJ2-1; 10 bases map to TRBD2. CDR3 sequence reads: CASNSGGRYNEQFF. CDR3 DNA sequence: TGTGCCAGCAATAGCGGGGGGCGGTACAATGAGCAGTTCTTC.